This TCR beta chain derives from a study of Ad26.COV2.S vaccination and SARS-CoV-2 variants. This CDR3 is built from 16 residues. Trimming stripped 3 bases from V and 4 bases from J, with 16 bases between. The V gene's germline CDR1 is MDHEN and CDR2 SYDVKM. The method was immunoSEQ multiplex PCR; TCRdb's version includes in-frame clones alone and lacks a portion of them. The sample lists some 390,000 clones; about 89% were seen once. Treatment of the sample: around 19 received Ad26.COV2.S at low or high dose, single or two shots; roughly five received placebo; per-sample allocation not given. Each sample was drawn 63 days after the first injection (of vaccine or placebo). An adult aged 18-55 years in Boston served as the donor. As concerns this clone: What it recognizes is unknown.

General observations from the study: Considerable breadth of spike-specific CD8+ and CD4+ T cell responses has reportedly been documented following vaccination.

Sequences were derived from peripheral blood, sampled in a trial of Ad26.COV2.S vaccine versus placebo. The chain uses TRBV28 and TRBJ2-1; a possible D gene is TRBD2 (6 bases). The receptor's source is a person aged 18-60 years who received the Ad26.COV2.S COVID-19 vaccine or a placebo. The CDR3 bases are TGTGCCAGCAGTTTCAGCGGGTTGGGTTTTTACAATGAGCAGTTCTTC. It encodes CASSFSGLGFYNEQFF. Full variable domain (missing parts from reference TRBV28 and TRBJ2-1): DVKVTQSSRYLVKRTGEKVFLECVQDMDHENMFWYRQDPGLGLRLIYFSYDVKMKEKGDIPEGYSVSREKKERFSLILESASTNQTSMYLCASSFSGLGFYNEQFFGPGTRLTVL.